A selection of T cell receptor beta chains follows, all from one sample in a study of T-cell memory formation after mild COVID-19. TCRdb reprocessed the 5' RACE reads with MiXCR, giving one entry per CDR3 protein. The top ten hold 20% to 25% of the sample, which has around 300,000 distinct CDR3 sequences, around 13% seen once. Sequencing was carried out using PBMCs or a T cell subset sorted from them (not recorded which). The receptors derive from a man aged 18 to 29 who had mild COVID-19 (a few samples of this study predate the infection). Cell type and time point are not known. The CDR3 runs from the conserved cysteine through the conserved F or W. D genes are given only for firm matches.

CDR3: CASSYELLAGGLANQPQHF
D: TRBD1
V: TRBV6-2/TRBV6-3
J: TRBJ1-5

CDR3: CASSLYSGASSYEQYF
D: TRBD2
V: TRBV4-3
J: TRBJ2-7

CDR3: CASSPPTSYEQYF
D: NA
V: TRBV18
J: TRBJ2-7

CDR3: CASSQGGTLVGQYF
D: NA
V: TRBV4-2
J: TRBJ2-7

CDR3: CASSTPDRGNEQYF
D: TRBD1
V: TRBV6-6
J: TRBJ2-7

CDR3: CATPTGPYNEQFF
D: NA
V: TRBV5-8
J: TRBJ2-1

CDR3: CASRPVGADNEQFF
D: NA
V: TRBV7-2
J: TRBJ2-1

CDR3: CASSQVVQSSYEQYF
D: NA
V: TRBV4-1
J: TRBJ2-7

CDR3: CASSFTGGGGNTIYF
D: TRBD1
V: TRBV6-5
J: TRBJ1-3

CDR3: CASSYSDRGPDTQYF
D: NA
V: TRBV6-5
J: TRBJ2-3

CDR3: CATSDLGTENTGELFF
D: NA
V: TRBV24-1
J: TRBJ2-2

CDR3: CASSLSVGEAFF
D: NA
V: TRBV12-3/TRBV12-4
J: TRBJ1-1

CDR3: CASSPRAEGAEAFF
D: NA
V: TRBV4-1
J: TRBJ1-1

CDR3: CASSPLGGDDGYTF
D: NA
V: TRBV18
J: TRBJ1-2

CDR3: CASSGGLAGALDTQYF
D: TRBD2
V: TRBV27
J: TRBJ2-3

CDR3: CASSLGTSNQPQHF
D: NA
V: TRBV5-1
J: TRBJ1-5

CDR3: CASSLTYGTGIEGEQFF
D: TRBD1
V: TRBV4-1
J: TRBJ2-1

CDR3: CASIIPGDGTDTQYF
D: NA
V: TRBV7-2
J: TRBJ2-3

CDR3: CASSIRGGPQHF
D: NA
V: TRBV7-9
J: TRBJ1-5

CDR3: CASSVRQGYEQYF
D: TRBD1
V: TRBV27
J: TRBJ2-7

CDR3: CASSLSGGETQYF
D: TRBD2
V: TRBV7-2
J: TRBJ2-5

CDR3: CASSLAGQGIGGYTF
D: TRBD1
V: TRBV11-2
J: TRBJ1-2

CDR3: CSARTGRGTEAFF
D: TRBD1
V: TRBV29-1
J: TRBJ1-1

CDR3: CASTETRPGAKNIQYF
D: NA
V: TRBV28
J: TRBJ2-4

CDR3: CSATAGVSNQPQHF
D: NA
V: TRBV20-1
J: TRBJ1-5

CDR3: CASSIQVGNTEAFF
D: NA
V: TRBV19
J: TRBJ1-1

CDR3: CSAQTGTDTQYF
D: NA
V: TRBV20-1
J: TRBJ2-3

CDR3: CASSNDPKRTEAFF
D: NA
V: TRBV11-1
J: TRBJ1-1

CDR3: CAISEDTTDTQYF
D: NA
V: TRBV10-3
J: TRBJ2-3

CDR3: CASSPEDRDTGELFF
D: TRBD1
V: TRBV6-5
J: TRBJ2-2

CDR3: CASSVAPVGAGANTEAFF
D: NA
V: TRBV9
J: TRBJ1-1

CDR3: CASSPGQANTEAFF
D: TRBD1
V: TRBV18
J: TRBJ1-1

CDR3: CSANRGANYGYTF
D: NA
V: TRBV20-1
J: TRBJ1-2

CDR3: CASSGDRVANSPLHF
D: NA
V: TRBV9
J: TRBJ1-6

CDR3: CASSELSSYNEQFF
D: NA
V: TRBV2
J: TRBJ2-1

CDR3: CASSLRGYTWELFF
D: TRBD2
V: TRBV7-9
J: TRBJ2-2

CDR3: CASSLEQGLYNEQFF
D: TRBD1
V: TRBV5-1
J: TRBJ2-1

CDR3: CASSVFPADTQYF
D: NA
V: TRBV5-1
J: TRBJ2-3

CDR3: CAISVDRGTGNTIYF
D: TRBD1
V: TRBV10-3
J: TRBJ1-3

CDR3: CASSFDKTQYF
D: NA
V: TRBV5-1
J: TRBJ2-5

CDR3: CASSLPRRYGYTF
D: NA
V: TRBV7-9
J: TRBJ1-2

CDR3: CASRRAGGLSTDTQYF
D: TRBD2
V: TRBV7-2
J: TRBJ2-3

CDR3: CASSRPVQETQYF
D: NA
V: TRBV7-2
J: TRBJ2-5

CDR3: CASSQDGRQEVF
D: NA
V: TRBV4-2
J: TRBJ2-1

CDR3: CASSPLGASTDTQYF
D: NA
V: TRBV9
J: TRBJ2-3

CDR3: CASSLSWQGKTEAFF
D: NA
V: TRBV28
J: TRBJ1-1

CDR3: CSARTGRPDQPQHF
D: TRBD1
V: TRBV20-1
J: TRBJ1-5

CDR3: CASSRWAGGNTEAFF
D: TRBD1
V: TRBV4-1
J: TRBJ1-1

CDR3: CASRLEGSGNSPLHF
D: NA
V: TRBV7-2
J: TRBJ1-6

CDR3: CASRPQGRNQPQHF
D: NA
V: TRBV12-3/TRBV12-4
J: TRBJ1-5

CDR3: CARATTGTETQYF
D: NA
V: TRBV2
J: TRBJ2-5

CDR3: CASSPDSYFANEQFF
D: NA
V: TRBV5-4
J: TRBJ2-1

CDR3: CASSNGGVSNQPQHF
D: NA
V: TRBV25-1
J: TRBJ1-5

CDR3: CASSQVSGINSPLHF
D: NA
V: TRBV4-3
J: TRBJ1-6

CDR3: CASSRGRVSTDTQYF
D: NA
V: TRBV19
J: TRBJ2-3